Listed below are T cell receptor beta chains from one sample, sequenced in a study of CD8 T cells in ankylosing spondylitis. In TCRdb, the 5' RACE reads were re-called with MiXCR into one record per CDR3 protein. Among fewer than 500,000 distinct CDR3 sequences listed, about 22% were seen once. Sequenced sample: blood, either unsorted or a sorted T cell fraction (not recorded which). The receptors here all came from a male donor with ankylosing spondylitis. The CDR3 runs from the conserved cysteine through the conserved F or W. D genes are given only for firm matches. Some rows mark clone size as missing; the rest say once, few, many or name a class of expanded clone.

clone_size	j_call	v_call	d_call	cdr3_nt	cdr3_aa
.	TRBJ1-1	TRBV7-3	TRBD1	TGTGCCAGCAGCCTCGGACAGGGGATGGGCACTGAAGCTTTCTTT	CASSLGQGMGTEAFF
few	TRBJ2-3	TRBV11-2	TRBD1	TGTGCCAGCAGCTGGGACAGGGGGCCTGATACGCAGTATTTT	CASSWDRGPDTQYF
.	TRBJ2-1	TRBV6-1	TRBD1	TGTGCCAGCGCCCGGGACAGGGCCTACAATGAGCAGTTCTTC	CASARDRAYNEQFF
.	TRBJ2-2	TRBV5-1	.	TGCGCCAGCAGCTTGGACCAGTTCACCGGGGAGCTGTTTTTT	CASSLDQFTGELFF
.	TRBJ1-1	TRBV20-1	.	TGCAGTGCTAGAGATCACCCCGAAGCTTTCTTT	CSARDHPEAFF
many	TRBJ2-7	TRBV28	.	TGTGCCAGCAGTTCCCCCGGACAGTCCTACGAGCAGTACTTC	CASSSPGQSYEQYF
few	TRBJ2-1	TRBV6-2/TRBV6-3	.	TGTGCCAGCAGCCAGACGGCGAGCTCCTACAATGAGCAGTTCTTC	CASSQTASSYNEQFF
few	TRBJ1-3	TRBV28	.	TGTGCCAGCAGTTTAGCGTGGGACTCTGGAAACACCATATATTTT	CASSLAWDSGNTIYF
.	TRBJ2-7	TRBV12-3/TRBV12-4	.	TGTGCCAGCAAAAGCAGTGGACAACCATACGAGCAGTACTTC	CASKSSGQPYEQYF
.	TRBJ2-1	TRBV11-2	.	TGTGCCAGCAGGTCACTCGCGGGGTTCTACAATGAGCAGTTCTTC	CASRSLAGFYNEQFF
few	TRBJ2-1	TRBV25-1	.	TGTGCCAGCAGTGAATCAGGGGGGGCCCATGAGCAGTTCTTC	CASSESGGAHEQFF
.	TRBJ2-1	TRBV11-2	.	TGTGCCAGCAGCTTAGGAATGGGCCGGAGCTCCTACAATGAGCAGTTCTTC	CASSLGMGRSSYNEQFF
few	TRBJ2-7	TRBV12-3/TRBV12-4	.	TGTGCCAGCAGCAAGGTCCACTACGAGCAGTACTTC	CASSKVHYEQYF
.	TRBJ1-6	TRBV19	.	TGTGCCAGTAGGACCAACGCAGGGAGCTCCTATAATTCACCCCTCCACTTT	CASRTNAGSSYNSPLHF
few	TRBJ1-2	TRBV6-5	.	TGTGCCAGCAGTTACCCGGGGGGCTACACCTTC	CASSYPGGYTF
.	TRBJ2-3	TRBV7-9	TRBD1	TGTGCCAGCAGCCTGACAGGGGACACAGATACGCAGTATTTT	CASSLTGDTDTQYF
few	TRBJ2-1	TRBV6-5	TRBD2	TGTGCCAGCAGTTACTCGAGACTAGCGGCCAATGAGCAGTTCTTC	CASSYSRLAANEQFF
.	TRBJ2-3	TRBV7-3	.	TGTGCCAGCAGCGTCAATGGCGGGACGACTTATTTT	CASSVNGGTTYF
.	TRBJ2-7	TRBV15	TRBD1	TGTGCCACCAGCAGAGGAGACAGGGGGAGGAGCTACGAGCAGTACTTC	CATSRGDRGRSYEQYF
few	TRBJ2-7	TRBV29-1	.	TGCAGCGTTGTTGGGTGGGACGGGAGCTCCTACGAGCAGTACTTC	CSVVGWDGSSYEQYF
.	TRBJ1-2	TRBV7-2	.	TGTGCCAGCAGTACAGTATCTAACTATGGCTACACCTTC	CASSTVSNYGYTF
few	TRBJ2-7	TRBV7-8	TRBD2	TGTGCCAGCAGCCCCACCGGGACTAGCTACGAGCAGTACTTC	CASSPTGTSYEQYF
.	TRBJ2-7	TRBV20-1	.	TGCAGTGCTAGAACGGGAACGGCGCCAGAGCAGTACTTC	CSARTGTAPEQYF
.	TRBJ2-7	TRBV7-2	TRBD2	TGTGCCAGCAGCTCCCGGACTAGCGGGAGGGCCTCCGAGCAGTACTTC	CASSSRTSGRASEQYF
few	TRBJ2-5	TRBV10-3	.	TGTGCCATCAGTCCGGGCCTTGGACCCCAAGAGACCCAGTACTTC	CAISPGLGPQETQYF
many	TRBJ2-1	TRBV18	.	TGTGCCAGCTCACCAGGGGGCGGTGAGCAGTTCTTC	CASSPGGGEQFF
.	TRBJ1-2	TRBV28	.	TGTGCCAGCACTCAAGTGGTGAAATCCTATGGCTACACCTTC	CASTQVVKSYGYTF
once	TRBJ2-1	TRBV7-3	.	TGTGCCAGCAGCCCCCGCGCTCGGGGTCAATACAATGAGCAGTTCTTC	CASSPRARGQYNEQFF
many	TRBJ2-3	TRBV5-6	.	TGTGCCAGCAGTGCTACTGGGAGAGATACGCAGTATTTT	CASSATGRDTQYF
few	TRBJ2-6	TRBV6-1	.	TGTGGAGGGTTTCATCCTACTGGGGCCAACGTCCTGACTTTC	CGGFHPTGANVLTF
.	TRBJ2-2	TRBV20-1	.	TGCAGTGCTACGAGAACGGGGGCGCACAGTGAAACCGGGGAGCTGTTTTTT	CSATRTGAHSETGELFF
few	TRBJ2-1	TRBV7-2	TRBD1	TGTGCCAGCAGCTTGGACAGGGGTTTAAGTAATGAGCAGTTCTTC	CASSLDRGLSNEQFF
.	TRBJ2-3	TRBV10-3	.	TGTGCCACTCGGGACGGAAGCACAGATACGCAGTATTTT	CATRDGSTDTQYF
few	TRBJ2-7	TRBV20-1	TRBD2	TGCAGTGCTAGCCCATGGCGGGACTACTACGAGCAGTACTTC	CSASPWRDYYEQYF
few	TRBJ1-1	TRBV3-1	.	TGTGCCAGCAGCCAAGCAGGGAATGAAGCTTTCTTT	CASSQAGNEAFF
.	TRBJ2-1	TRBV7-3	.	TGTGCCAGCAGCTCGCTCCCGATCAACAATGAGCAGTTCTTC	CASSSLPINNEQFF
.	TRBJ2-3	TRBV7-3	.	TGTGCCAGCAGCTTACAGGGAGGAGATACGCAGTATTTT	CASSLQGGDTQYF
.	TRBJ2-1	TRBV14	.	TGTGCCAGCAGCCAGATGATATGGGTTGGGGTGTTCTTC	CASSQMIWVGVFF
.	TRBJ2-7	TRBV5-1	TRBD1	TGCGCCAGCAGCCCCGGAGGGACAGGGGGCCATCACGAGCAGTACTTC	CASSPGGTGGHHEQYF
few	TRBJ2-1	TRBV20-1	.	TGCAGTGCTCCCGGGAGACCCCTCGGAAGCTCCTACAATGAGCAGTTCTTC	CSAPGRPLGSSYNEQFF
few	TRBJ2-1	TRBV24-1	.	TGTGCCACCAGCGGTGTACCCTACAATGAGCAGTTCTTC	CATSGVPYNEQFF
.	TRBJ2-1	TRBV5-1	TRBD1	TGCGCCAGCGGATCCGGGACAGGGCTGAATGAGCAGTTCTTC	CASGSGTGLNEQFF
few	TRBJ2-5	TRBV29-1	.	TGCAGCGTTCACGCGACCGTCGACCAAGAGACCCAGTACTTC	CSVHATVDQETQYF
.	TRBJ2-7	TRBV5-1	.	TGCGCCAGCAGCTTAGTGACAGCCGTAACCTACGAGCAGTACTTC	CASSLVTAVTYEQYF
.	TRBJ2-7	TRBV5-1	.	TGCGCCAGCAGTCCCCTAGTCGGGAATGCGTACGAGCAGTACTTC	CASSPLVGNAYEQYF